The 8 T cell receptor beta chains below were found in one sample sequenced in a study of cytomegalovirus exposure and HLA in healthy donors. Researchers ran the PCR with 60 Vbeta and 13 Jbeta primers. The protocol was immunoSEQ multiplex PCR, while the TCRdb copy is restricted to in-frame clones and leaves out a portion. The table has roughly 180,000 clones, over 70% seen once. Sequenced sample: PBMCs. The receptors shown here come from a man between 18 and 29 years old in good health and CMV-seronegative.

This sequence joins TRBV7-9 and TRBJ2-3; 9 positions agree with TRBD2. The CDR3 has 16 residues. V lost 3 bases, J lost 3 bases, and 7 bases stayed unmatched. Germline V gives CDR1 SEHNR, CDR2 FQNEAQ (reference sequence). CDR3 amino acids: CASSLRATSGTDTQYF. The DNA of the CDR3 is TGTGCCAGCAGCTTGCGAGCCACTAGCGGGACAGATACGCAGTATTTT. Drawing the rest from reference TRBV7-9 and TRBJ2-3, the complete variable domain is DTGVSQNPRHKITKRGQNVTFRCDPISEHNRLYWYRQTLGQGPEFLTYFQNEAQLEKSRLLSDRFSAERPKGSFSTLEIQRTEQGDSAMYLCASSLRATSGTDTQYFGPGTRLTVL.

For the CDR3, the DNA is TGTGCCAGCAGCGTAGGTGCAGGGGGCAATTACGAGCAGTACTTC. Its translation is CASSVGAGGNYEQYF. V gene TRBV9 combines with J gene TRBJ2-7, with 8 bases identical to TRBD1. V shed 0 bases, J shed 4 bases, and the junction held 6 bases outside the gene matches. CDR3 size: 15 residues. CDR1 is SGDLS and CDR2 is YYNGEE in the germline V gene.

This chain joins TRBV6-5 and TRBJ2-2; TRBD1 matches at 10 bases. Germline assignment: CDR1 MNHEY and CDR2 SVGAGI. CDR3 size: 15 residues. Germline trimming cut 6 bases from V and 5 bases from J; bases unmatched to any gene: 6. The CDR3: CASRLDRGRTGELFF. The CDR3 nucleotides are TGTGCCAGCAGACTCGACAGGGGGCGGACCGGGGAGCTGTTTTTT.

This sequence joins TRBV11-2 and TRBJ2-1, with D possibly matching TRBD1 (5 bases). The V gene lost 5 bases and the J gene lost 1 base, with 15 bases spanning the gap. The CDR3 has 16 amino acids. The V gene's germline CDR1 is SGHAT and CDR2 FQNNGV. Written as DNA, the CDR3 is TGTGCCAGCAGCCCCTCGGACACTAAATCCTACAATGAGCAGTTCTTC. Translating gives CASSPSDTKSYNEQFF.

The chain combines TRBV6-5 with TRBJ2-7; 8 bases line up with TRBD1. The CDR3 is 14 residues long. CDR1 is MNHEY, CDR2 SVGAGI, per germline. The junction had 5 bases not matched to a gene; V was cut back by 3 bases and J by 4 bases. The CDR3 protein is CASSYHDRGYEQYF. The CDR3 bases are TGTGCCAGCAGTTATCACGACAGGGGTTACGAGCAGTACTTC.

The chain is built from TRBV12-5 and TRBJ1-1, with no clear D. The CDR3 sequence is 12 residues long. Per germline, CDR1 LGHNT and CDR2 FRNRAP. V lost 3 bases and J lost 4, with 6 bases in between. CDR3 amino acids: CASGFRVTEAFF. The CDR3 DNA reads as TGTGCTAGTGGTTTCCGGGTCACTGAAGCTTTCTTT.

The genes are TRBV6-6 and TRBJ1-2; D is uncertain. The CDR3 loop spans 15 amino acids. With 2 bases removed from V and 2 bases from J, the gap between germline ends came to 12 bases. Germline CDR1 is MNHNY and CDR2 is SVGAGI (reference sequence). The CDR3 bases are TGTGCCAGCAGTTACATAGGAGGCGGAAACTATGGCTACACCTTC. Translation: CASSYIGGGNYGYTF.

The chain uses TRBV5-6 and TRBJ2-2; 10 bases map to TRBD1. V shed 3 bases, J shed 0 bases, and the junction held 5 bases outside the gene matches. CDR3 length: 17 amino acids. CDR1 SGHDT and CDR2 YYEEEE come from the germline V gene. CDR3 loop: CASSSWGQGSNTGELFF. CDR3 nucleotide sequence: TGTGCCAGCAGCTCCTGGGGACAGGGGTCGAACACCGGGGAGCTGTTTTTT.